The entry that follows covers one T cell receptor beta chain sequence. This specimen comes from a study of blood T cell repertoires in COVID-19. The assay was immunoSEQ multiplex PCR, and TCRdb's table has in-frame clones only and misses some. This table holds around 70,000 clones, roughly 74% found once. Losses at the gene ends were 5 bases for V and 1 base for J; bases not matched to a gene: 6. This CDR3 is built from 15 residues. From germline, CDR1 is MDHEN and CDR2 SYDVKM. This sequence originates from a human donor in a cohort sampled during active COVID-19. Sequenced sample: peripheral blood. The chain combines TRBV28 with TRBJ2-7; 9 bases fit TRBD1. CDR3 bases: TGTGCCAGCAGTAAACCGGGACAGGGATCCTACGAGCAGTACTTC. Translated, it gives CASSKPGQGSYEQYF.